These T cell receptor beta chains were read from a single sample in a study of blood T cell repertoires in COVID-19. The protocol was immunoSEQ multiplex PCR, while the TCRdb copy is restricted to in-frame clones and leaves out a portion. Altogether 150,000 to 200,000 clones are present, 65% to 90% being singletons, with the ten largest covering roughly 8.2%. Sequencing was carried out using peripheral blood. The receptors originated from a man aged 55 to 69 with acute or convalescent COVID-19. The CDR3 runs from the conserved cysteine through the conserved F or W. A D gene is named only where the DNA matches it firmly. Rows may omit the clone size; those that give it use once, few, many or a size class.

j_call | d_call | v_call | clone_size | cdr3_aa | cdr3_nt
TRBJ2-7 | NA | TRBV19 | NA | CASSIDARGYSYEQYF | TGTGCCAGTAGTATAGACGCTCGGGGGTATTCCTACGAGCAGTACTTC
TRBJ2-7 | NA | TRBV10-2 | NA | CASSETSRNSYEQYF | TGCGCCAGCAGTGAGACTAGCAGAAACTCCTACGAGCAGTACTTC
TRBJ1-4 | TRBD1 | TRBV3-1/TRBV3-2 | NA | CASSLGTGAEEKLFF | TGTGCCAGCAGCCTAGGGACAGGGGCGGAAGAAAAACTGTTTTTT
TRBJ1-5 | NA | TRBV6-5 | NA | CASSYSSGAPQHF | TGTGCCAGCAGTTACTCGTCTGGGGCGCCCCAGCATTTT
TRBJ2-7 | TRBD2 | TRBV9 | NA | CASSVGLAESYEQYF | TGTGCCAGCAGCGTAGGACTAGCGGAGTCCTACGAGCAGTACTTC
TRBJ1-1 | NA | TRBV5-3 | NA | CARRPSTATMNTEAFF | TGTGCCAGAAGACCGTCGACAGCCACAATGAACACTGAAGCTTTCTTT
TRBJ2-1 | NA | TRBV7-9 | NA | CASSLPSSYNEQFF | TGTGCCAGCAGCTTGCCCAGCTCCTACAATGAGCAGTTCTTC
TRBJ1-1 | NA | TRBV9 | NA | CASSVSRGGTEAFF | TGTGCCAGCAGCGTAAGTAGAGGGGGCACTGAAGCTTTCTTT
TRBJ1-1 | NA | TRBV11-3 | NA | CASSESPEAEAFF | TGTGCCAGCAGCGAAAGCCCCGAAGCTGAAGCTTTCTTT
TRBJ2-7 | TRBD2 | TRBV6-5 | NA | CASSRGLAGENEQYF | TGTGCCAGCAGCAGGGGACTAGCGGGAGAAAACGAGCAGTACTTC
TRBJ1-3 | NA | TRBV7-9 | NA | CASSLGGIRGNTIYF | TGTGCCAGCAGCTTAGGAGGGATCCGCGGAAACACCATATATTTT
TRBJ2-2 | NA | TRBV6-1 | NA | CASSAYTGELFF | TGTGCCAGCAGTGCTTACACCGGGGAGCTGTTTTTT
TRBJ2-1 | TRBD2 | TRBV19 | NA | CASSIRGSESYNEQFF | TGTGCCAGTAGTATTCGCGGGAGCGAGTCCTACAATGAGCAGTTCTTC
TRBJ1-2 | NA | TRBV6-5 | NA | CASSYGSYTGYTF | TGTGCCAGCAGTTACGGGAGTTACACGGGCTACACCTTC
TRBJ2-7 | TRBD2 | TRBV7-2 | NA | CASSRRRGTYEQYF | TGTGCCAGCAGCCGGCGGCGGGGGACCTACGAGCAGTACTTC
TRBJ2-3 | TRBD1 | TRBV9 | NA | CASSVAGQGTDTQYF | TGTGCCAGCAGCGTAGCAGGACAGGGCACAGATACGCAGTATTTT
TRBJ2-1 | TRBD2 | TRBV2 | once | CASNEIAGVGEQFF | TGTGCCAGCAATGAAATAGCGGGAGTGGGGGAGCAGTTCTTC
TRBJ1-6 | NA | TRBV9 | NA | CASSVGQNSSPLHF | TGTGCCAGCAGCGTGGGGCAGAACAGTTCACCCCTCCACTTT
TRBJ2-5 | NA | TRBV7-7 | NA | CASSYQGQETQYF | TGTGCTAGCAGCTATCAGGGGCAAGAGACCCAGTACTTC
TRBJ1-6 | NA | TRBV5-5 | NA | CASSLQFYNSPLHF | TGTGCCAGCAGCTTACAGTTCTATAATTCACCCCTCCACTTT
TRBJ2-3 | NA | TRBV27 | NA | CASRRVGTDTQYF | TGTGCCAGCAGGAGGGTGGGGACAGATACGCAGTATTTT
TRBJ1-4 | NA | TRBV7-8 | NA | CASSLGSEGPTNEKLFF | TGTGCCAGCAGCTTAGGGAGTGAGGGCCCAACTAATGAAAAACTGTTTTTT
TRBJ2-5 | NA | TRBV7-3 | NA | CASSLYGAGETQYF | TGTGCCAGCAGCTTATATGGGGCAGGGGAGACCCAGTACTTC